The source of this T cell receptor (beta chain) is a study of T-cell memory formation after mild COVID-19. Findings and caveats of the study: Cross-reactive memory appears to have joined, as suggested by some responding clones showing up in pre-infection memory. Clones from the second wave (peaking day 37) had unconfirmed SARS-CoV-2 specificity.

TCRalpha and TCRbeta libraries used 5'RACE with constant-segment primers and UMIs. MiXCR, applied by TCRdb to the 5' RACE reads, yields one record per CDR3 protein. The data hold a few hundred thousand distinct CDR3 sequences, with over 8.5% observed a single time. A word on this clonotype: Its antigen is currently unknown.

The germline V gene encodes CDR1 SGHRS and CDR2 YFSETQ. V was clipped by 0 bases and J by 5 bases, with 20 bases between them. The CDR3 runs 17 residues. The sequencing sample was made of PBMCs or a T cell subset sorted from them (not recorded which). The chain joins TRBV5-1 to TRBJ2-5; D may correspond to TRBD1 or TRBD2 (6 bases each). The TCR sequence derives from a man between 18 and 29 years old who had mild COVID-19 (a few samples of this study predate the infection). Cell type and time point are not known. The CDR3 is CASSLGSPTGAGETQYF. The CDR3 DNA reads as TGCGCCAGCAGCTTGGGGTCCCCAACGGGGGCTGGGGAGACCCAGTACTTC.